The 32 T cell receptor beta chains reported below all come from one sample, sequenced in a study of blood T cell repertoires in COVID-19. Measured with immunoSEQ multiplex PCR; TCRdb has only the in-frame clones, and not every one. Of roughly 500,000 clones listed, approximately 83% are singletons. Sequencing was carried out using peripheral blood. The origin of the receptors is a human donor in a cohort sampled during active COVID-19.

The chain carries TRBV6-5 and TRBJ1-4; D is undetermined. The germline V gene encodes CDR1 MNHEY and CDR2 SVGAGI. Trimming removed 7 bases at V and 8 bases at J, with 20 bases between. CDR3 size: 15 residues. The CDR3 protein is CASKEGSGVREKLFF. DNA for the CDR3: TGTGCCAGCAAAGAGGGTTCCGGGGTGAGAGAAAAACTGTTTTTT.

The rearrangement joins TRBV25-1 to TRBJ1-2; unclear D gene. The V end was cut by 0 bases, the J end by 8 bases, with 7 bases between. This CDR3 is 12 amino acids long. Looked up from germline, CDR1 is MGHDK and CDR2 is SYGVNS. Here the CDR3 reads CASSEYVLGYTF. DNA of the CDR3: TGTGCCAGCAGTGAATACGTCCTAGGCTACACCTTC.

The chain has TRBV30 and TRBJ1-2; D is uncertain. This CDR3 contains 12 residues. With 3 bases removed from V and 2 bases from J, the gap between germline ends came to 7 bases. Germline V gene lookup returns CDR1 GTSNPN and CDR2 SVGIG (reference sequence). CDR3 loop: CAWSNENYGYTF. CDR3 DNA: TGTGCCTGGAGCAACGAGAACTATGGCTACACCTTC.

The rearrangement links TRBV9 to TRBJ2-5; possibly TRBD2 for D (5 bases). The CDR3 length is 14 residues. Germline CDR1 reads SGDLS; CDR2 reads YYNGEE. V dropped 4 bases and J dropped 2 bases, with 12 bases sitting between them. The CDR3 DNA reads TGTGCCAGCAGCCCTTCTAGCATACAAGAGACCCAGTACTTC. This codes for CASSPSSIQETQYF.

This chain uses TRBV9 with TRBJ2-1, with D uncertain. V shed 4 bases and J shed 7 bases, with 9 bases lying between them. The germline gives CDR1 SGDLS, CDR2 YYNGEE. This CDR3 has 12 amino acids. This CDR3 reads CASSLLWNEQFF. In DNA, the CDR3 is TGTGCCAGCAGCCTACTCTGGAATGAGCAGTTCTTC.

This rearrangement joins TRBV27 to TRBJ1-6; 7 bases fit TRBD1. The ends lost 11 bases at V and 7 bases at J; junction bases unmatched: 11. The germline V gene encodes CDR1 MNHEY and CDR2 SMNVEV (reference sequence). The CDR3 spans 14 residues. The CDR3 DNA follows: TGTGCCCACAAAGGGGGCAGGGGAAATTCACCCCTCCACTTT. It is translated as CAHKGGRGNSPLHF.

The CDR3 region has the DNA TGTGCCAGCAGTGAATACAAGGGGACAAACACTGAAGCTTTCTTT. It translates to CASSEYKGTNTEAFF. The V and J genes are TRBV25-1 and TRBJ1-1, with D maybe TRBD1 (6 bases). Trimming stripped 0 bases from V and 2 bases from J, with 10 bases between. CDR1 and CDR2 from the germline V gene are MGHDK and SYGVNS. The CDR3 has 15 amino acids.

With respect to this clone: An end of the junction does not agree with germline; a read error may underlie this. This sequence joins TRBV7-3 and TRBJ2-3, with a weak D call TRBD1 (6 bases). Germline-derived CDR1 and CDR2 are SGHTA and FQGTGA. The CDR3 is made up of 14 amino acids. The CDR3 bases are TGTGTCAGCAGCGAATCAGGGGGCACAGATACGCAGTATTTT. Protein sequence: CVSSESGGTDTQYF.

The chain carries TRBV29-1 and TRBJ1-1; 7 bases are shared with TRBD1. The junction had 5 bases not matched to a gene; V was cut back by 4 bases and J by 0 bases. The CDR3 sequence is 14 residues long. Germline V gives CDR1 SQVTM, CDR2 ANQGSEA. The CDR3, as DNA: TGCAGCGTTGCTCCCACAGGGGTGAACACTGAAGCTTTCTTT. Translation gives CSVAPTGVNTEAFF. Full variable domain (missing parts from reference TRBV29-1 and TRBJ1-1): SAVISQKPSRDICQRGTSLTIQCQVDSQVTMMFWYRQQPGQSLTLIATANQGSEATYESGFVIDKFPISRPNLTFSTLTVSNMSPEDSSIYLCSVAPTGVNTEAFFGQGTRLTVV.

The V call is TRBV19, the J call TRBJ2-4, with 9 bases matching TRBD1. Trimming at V came to 3 bases and at J to 6 bases, leaving 12 bases not matched to a gene. This CDR3 comprises 17 residues. The germline V gene encodes CDR1 LNHDA and CDR2 SQIVND (reference sequence). Here the CDR3 DNA reads TGTGCCAGTAGTATTGGGACGGGGACAGGGTTACTAAACATTCAGTACTTC. Protein: CASSIGTGTGLLNIQYF.

The V gene is TRBV18, the J gene TRBJ2-1; 14 bases are a match to TRBD2. Germline CDR1 reads KGHSH; CDR2 reads LQKENI. The CDR3 sequence is 15 residues long. Losses at the gene ends were 5 bases for V and 9 bases for J; bases not matched to a gene: 6. CDR3 sequence (DNA): TGTGCCAGCTCATTGGGACTAGCGGGAGCGGGTGAGCAGTTCTTC. Encoded protein: CASSLGLAGAGEQFF.

This chain connects TRBV9 to TRBJ2-7, with 8 bases lining up with TRBD2. The germline CDR1 and CDR2 sequences are SGDLS and YYNGEE. Trimming removed 3 bases from V and 6 bases from J; junction bases left unmatched: 11. This CDR3 is 15 amino acids long. DNA for the CDR3: TGTGCCAGCAGCGCAAGAGCGGGAGAATCTTGCGAGCAGTACTTC. It codes for CASSARAGESCEQYF.

Worth noting for this clone: Compared with germline, one end of the junction differs, possibly owing to a read error. V is TRBV7-2 and J is TRBJ2-4; 7 bases agree with TRBD2. The CDR3 contains 14 residues. CDR1 is SGHTA and CDR2 is FQGNSA in the germline V gene. CDR3 in DNA: TGTGCCAGCAGCTCATGGGCGGGAGCCCCCCTCGGGCACTTC. Protein product: CASSSWAGAPLGHF.

This chain links TRBV12-3 or TRBV12-4 with TRBJ2-5; D remains unclear. Between the trimmed V and J ends, which lost 3 bases and 1 base, there was a span of 6 bases. CDR3 length equals 13 residues. CDR3 loop: CASSFGFQETQYF. For the CDR3, the DNA is TGTGCCAGCAGTTTCGGGTTCCAAGAGACCCAGTACTTC.

The chain is built from TRBV7-3 and TRBJ2-3; D is possibly TRBD2 (6 bases). The CDR3 sequence is 12 residues long. The V gene lost 5 bases and the J gene lost 6 bases, with 9 bases spanning the gap. The germline V gene encodes CDR1 SGHTA and CDR2 FQGTGA. CDR3 sequence: CASSRGADTQYF. DNA for the CDR3: TGTGCCAGCAGCCGCGGGGCGGATACGCAGTATTTT.

The V call is TRBV29-1, the J call TRBJ2-5, with a weak D call TRBD2 (6 bases). The CDR3 extends over 16 amino acids. In germline, CDR1 is SQVTM, CDR2 ANQGSEA. V was pared by 0 bases and J by 2 bases, with 16 bases between. CDR3 DNA: TGCAGCGTTGAAGATCCAGTGGGAGGAGGTCAAGAGACCCAGTACTTC. It is translated as CSVEDPVGGGQETQYF.

This clone was seen just once. The chain employs TRBV2 and TRBJ2-1; 7 bases agree with TRBD1. Germline CDR1 SNHLY, CDR2 FYNNEI. V lost 2 bases and J lost 9; bases outside the gene matches: 7. The CDR3 runs 14 residues. CDR3 sequence (DNA): TGTGCCAGCAGTGAAATCGTCAGGGGGAGTGAGCAGTTCTTC. It specifies CASSEIVRGSEQFF.

This chain joins TRBV20-1 and TRBJ1-1; D gene uncertain. V gave up 1 base and J gave up 9 bases, with 9 bases separating them. The CDR3 contains 11 residues. CDR1 is DFQATT, CDR2 SNEGSKA, per germline (reference sequence). In nucleotides, the CDR3 is TGCAGTGCTAGAGGCTTACAGAAAGCTTTCTTT. Amino acids: CSARGLQKAFF.

This chain joins TRBV30 and TRBJ1-2; D gene uncertain. The V end lost 0 bases, the J end lost 3 bases, and 11 bases lay between the germline ends. This CDR3 has 14 residues. From germline, CDR1 is GTSNPN and CDR2 SVGIG (reference sequence). CDR3 sequence reads: CAWSVPGIHYGYTF. The CDR3 DNA sequence: TGTGCCTGGAGTGTACCCGGGATACACTATGGCTACACCTTC.

This clone turned up a few times. V and J are TRBV19 and TRBJ2-7, with TRBD1 identical over 8 bases. V dropped 5 bases and J dropped 5; count of bases not matched to a gene: 8. Germline V gives CDR1 LNHDA, CDR2 SQIVND (reference sequence). CDR3 length equals 14 residues. In nucleotides, the CDR3 is TGTGCCAGTAGTCTCGGACAGGGTATCAACGAGCAGTACTTC. Translation gives CASSLGQGINEQYF.

The genes are TRBV5-1 and TRBJ2-1, with 10 bases that match TRBD1. The germline V gene encodes CDR1 SGHRS and CDR2 YFSETQ. The CDR3 is 15 amino acids. V was clipped by 4 bases and J by 3 bases; unmatched bases: 4. CDR3 residues: CASSPTGGYYNEQFF. The CDR3 nucleotides read TGCGCCAGCAGCCCGACAGGGGGCTACTACAATGAGCAGTTCTTC. The entire variable domain, with the rest obtained from reference TRBV5-1 and TRBJ2-1, is as follows: KAGVTQTPRYLIKTRGQQVTLSCSPISGHRSVSWYQQTPGQGLQFLFEYFSETQRNKGNFPGRFSGRQFSNSRSEMNVSTLELGDSALYLCASSPTGGYYNEQFFGPGTRLTVL.

This clone occurred once. The chain has TRBV7-2 and TRBJ2-5; the D gene is possibly TRBD2 (5 bases). Trimming took off 2 bases at V and 5 bases at J, with 12 bases between the two ends. CDR1 and CDR2 from the germline V gene are SGHTA and FQGNSA. This CDR3 contains 14 residues. As DNA, the CDR3 is TGTGCCAGCAGCTTAAACGGGAAGAGGGAGACCCAGTACTTC. It codes for CASSLNGKRETQYF.

The rearrangement links TRBV6-2 or TRBV6-3 to TRBJ2-2; 11 bases line up with TRBD2. The CDR3 is 20 amino acids. Germline V gives CDR1 MNHEY, CDR2 SVGEGT. V dropped 6 bases and J dropped 2; count of bases not matched to a gene: 17. The CDR3 region has the DNA TGTGCCAGCAGCCGAAACAGGGGGCGCGGACTAGCGGGTAACACCGGGGAGCTGTTTTTT. Translated: CASSRNRGRGLAGNTGELFF.

This chain links TRBV3-1 (or the pseudogene TRBV3-2) with TRBJ1-4; no definite D call. This CDR3 region has 13 residues. CDR1 is LGHDT, CDR2 YNNKEL, per germline (reference sequence). V was clipped by 8 bases and J by 0 bases, with 7 bases between them. The CDR3 DNA reads TGTGCCAGCCGCCCCGCAACTAATGAAAAACTGTTTTTT. Translated, it gives CASRPATNEKLFF.

In DNA, the CDR3 is TGTGCCATCAGTGAGTCGGAGGGTAGGTATGTCACTGAAGCTTTCTTT. Its translation is CAISESEGRYVTEAFF. The gene calls are TRBV10-3 and TRBJ1-1; no definite D call. Germline assignment: CDR1 ENHRY and CDR2 SYGVKD. CDR3 length equals 16 residues. Trimming removed 0 bases from V and 4 bases from J, with 15 bases in between.

V is TRBV19 and J is TRBJ1-5; TRBD1 matches at 8 bases. The junction had 10 bases not matched to a gene; V was cut back by 6 bases and J by 0 bases. The CDR3 consists of 17 residues. Germline CDR1 and CDR2: LNHDA and SQIVND (reference sequence). For the CDR3, the DNA is TGTGCCAGTAGATCAACAGGGGGGGACGATAGCAATCAGCCCCAGCATTTT. Protein product: CASRSTGGDDSNQPQHF.

In regard to this clone: One end of the junction does not line up with germline, which may come from a read error. The rearrangement links TRBV7-7 to TRBJ2-1; TRBD2 aligns across 7 bases. This CDR3 region has 15 residues. Germline V lookup: CDR1 SSHAT, CDR2 FNYEAQ (reference sequence). The CDR3 coding sequence is TGTGCTAGCAGCTTTGACACCAGCGGGAACCATGAGCAGTTCTTC. Translation: CASSFDTSGNHEQFF.

Of note for this clone: Sequence at one end of the junction differs from germline and may be a read error. The V gene is TRBV28, the J gene TRBJ1-3; 9 bases line up with TRBD1. The CDR3 runs 15 residues. Germline V lookup: CDR1 MDHEN, CDR2 SYDVKM. The CDR3 loop is CASSFRTGAGNIIYF. The DNA of the CDR3 is TGTGCCAGCAGTTTTAGGACAGGGGCTGGAAACATCATATATTTT. The whole variable domain, remainder taken from reference TRBV28 and TRBJ1-3, is DVKVTQSSRYLVKRTGEKVFLECVQDMDHENMFWYRQDPGLGLRLIYFSYDVKMKEKGDIPEGYSVSREKKERFSLILESASTNQTSMYLCASSFRTGAGNIIYFGEGSWLTVV.

The chain recombines TRBV7-2 with TRBJ1-2; D gene unclear. The CDR3 length is 15 residues. Deletions cut 5 bases from V and 5 bases from J, with 18 bases between. CDR1 is SGHTA, CDR2 FQGNSA, per germline. CDR3 nucleotide sequence: TGTGCCAGCAGCGCATCGTTGCGTGTTTGGTATGGCTACACCTTC. Protein: CASSASLRVWYGYTF.

This chain links TRBV10-2 with TRBJ2-3, with D unresolved. Germline loops: CDR1 WSHSY, CDR2 SAAADI. The V end lost 2 bases, the J end lost 0 bases, and 12 bases lay between the germline ends. This CDR3 comprises 16 residues. As DNA, the CDR3 is TGCGCCAGCAGTGAGAATCGCGGAGCTAGCACAGATACGCAGTATTTT. Encoded protein: CASSENRGASTDTQYF.

The genes are TRBV28 and TRBJ2-3; 11 bases agree with TRBD2. The germline gives CDR1 MDHEN, CDR2 SYDVKM. Trimming removed 2 bases from V and 0 bases from J; junction bases left unmatched: 7. The CDR3 sequence is 18 residues long. This CDR3 is CASSLAGLADTSTDTQYF. In DNA form, the CDR3 reads TGTGCCAGCAGTTTAGCGGGACTAGCGGATACTAGCACAGATACGCAGTATTTT. The variable domain in full, completed from reference TRBV28 and TRBJ2-3, reads DVKVTQSSRYLVKRTGEKVFLECVQDMDHENMFWYRQDPGLGLRLIYFSYDVKMKEKGDIPEGYSVSREKKERFSLILESASTNQTSMYLCASSLAGLADTSTDTQYFGPGTRLTVL.

The chain carries TRBV28 and TRBJ2-3, with TRBD2 matching 8 bases. J lost 3 bases, V lost 8 bases, and 10 bases had no gene match. The germline V gene has CDR1 MDHEN and CDR2 SYDVKM. This CDR3 spans 15 amino acids. This chain's CDR3 is CASRIGGAVTDTQYF. The DNA for the CDR3 is TGTGCCAGCCGAATCGGGGGGGCAGTTACAGATACGCAGTATTTT.